One sample yielded the 10 T cell receptor beta chains listed below, sequenced in a study of PD-1 blockade in classical Hodgkin lymphoma. Patients all relapsed after autologous stem cell transplantation, and there was variation in brentuximab vedotin exposure. Profiled with immunoSEQ multiplex PCR; TCRdb holds only in-frame clones, not every one. The data hold some 64,000 clones, with 70% to 90% observed a single time. The sample consisted of peripheral blood mononuclear cells (PBMCs), taken at baseline. These receptors all come from a human donor with classical Hodgkin lymphoma.

This chain uses TRBV30 with TRBJ2-3; D might be TRBD1 or TRBD2, each matching 5 bases. Germline-derived CDR1 and CDR2 are GTSNPN and SVGIG (reference sequence). Trimming pared 0 bases from V and 1 base from J, leaving 14 bases between. The CDR3 has 16 amino acids. DNA for the CDR3: TGTGCCTGGAGTGTGGGGCTAGCCAAGGGCACAGATACGCAGTATTTT. Its protein is CAWSVGLAKGTDTQYF.

This chain uses TRBV5-4 with TRBJ1-1; perhaps TRBD1 as D (5 bases). From germline, CDR1 is SGHNT and CDR2 YYREEE (reference sequence). V was trimmed by 10 bases and J by 4 bases, leaving 17 bases between them. The CDR3 runs 13 residues. The CDR3 is CAGQPGRGTEAFF. The CDR3 region has the DNA TGTGCCGGCCAACCGGGGCGCGGCACTGAAGCTTTCTTT.

V is TRBV11-3 and J is TRBJ1-6; no definite D call. This CDR3 region has 13 residues. Per germline, CDR1 SGHNT and CDR2 YENEEA. V was clipped by 8 bases and J by 5 bases, with 10 bases between them. The CDR3 nucleotides are TGTGCCAGCGGCGGGAACCATAATTCACCCCTCCACTTT. It translates to CASGGNHNSPLHF.

A single count supports this clone. The chain carries TRBV19 and TRBJ1-1; possible D gene TRBD1, 5 bases. V was clipped by 4 bases and J by 0 bases, with 12 bases between them. The CDR3 totals 15 residues. The germline V gene has CDR1 LNHDA and CDR2 SQIVND (reference sequence). The DNA of the CDR3 is TGTGCCAGTAGTAAAAGGGGACTCATGAACACTGAAGCTTTCTTT. This translates into CASSKRGLMNTEAFF.

CDR3 loop: CASSPGHGEQFF. The CDR3 DNA reads TGTGCCAGCTCACCAGGCCATGGGGAGCAGTTCTTC. The rearrangement links TRBV18 to TRBJ2-1, with unresolved D. In germline, CDR1 is KGHSH, CDR2 LQKENI. The CDR3 is made up of 12 amino acids. The V and J ends lost 2 bases and 10 bases respectively, with 9 bases between them.

This clone was counted a single time. This sequence joins TRBV11-2 and TRBJ2-7; D assignment may be TRBD1 or TRBD2 (6 bases each). The V end lost 3 bases, the J end lost 4 bases, and 16 bases lay between the germline ends. There are 15 residues in the CDR3. Germline V lookup: CDR1 SGHAT, CDR2 FQNNGV. The chain's CDR3 is CASSFRGGPAYEQYF. CDR3 DNA sequence: TGTGCCAGCAGCTTTCGTGGGGGGCCAGCGTACGAGCAGTACTTC.

The rearrangement joins TRBV27 to TRBJ1-1, with TRBD1 matching over 10 bases. The germline gives CDR1 MNHEY, CDR2 SMNVEV (reference sequence). The CDR3 sequence is 14 residues long. The V and J ends lost 3 bases and 5 bases, in that order; junction bases with no gene match: 3. The CDR3 sequence is CASSFGTGATEAFF. The CDR3 nucleotides read TGTGCCAGCAGTTTTGGGACAGGGGCTACTGAAGCTTTCTTT.

This clone appeared once. This chain uses TRBV4-3 with TRBJ1-5; no reliable D call. The V gene lost 0 bases and the J gene lost 4 bases, with 13 bases spanning the gap. The germline gives CDR1 LGHNA, CDR2 YSLEER. The CDR3 is made up of 16 amino acids. CDR3 coding DNA: TGCGCCAGCAGCCAAGATCCAAACACTGGGAATCAGCCCCAGCATTTT. Protein: CASSQDPNTGNQPQHF.

The J gene is TRBJ2-1, the V gene TRBV9, with 9 bases aligning to TRBD2. J was trimmed by 12 bases and V by 4 bases; bases with no gene match: 14. Germline loops: CDR1 SGDLS, CDR2 YYNGEE. This CDR3 is 15 amino acids long. CDR3 residues: CASSSRGSGGYRQFF. The CDR3 nucleotides are TGTGCCAGCAGCTCTCGTGGTAGCGGGGGTTACAGGCAGTTCTTC. Combining the CDR3 with reference TRBV9 and TRBJ2-1 gives the whole variable domain DSGVTQTPKHLITATGQRVTLRCSPRSGDLSVYWYQQSLDQGLQFLIQYYNGEERAKGNILERFSAQQFPDLHSELNLSSLELGDSALYFCASSSRGSGGYRQFFGPGTRLTVL.

The chain recombines TRBV6-6 with TRBJ1-5, with D possibly TRBD1 on 5 matching bases. Germline assignment: CDR1 MNHNY and CDR2 SVGAGI (reference sequence). Trimming shortened V by 0 bases and J by 2 bases, and 5 bases separated the two germline ends. The CDR3 runs 14 residues. CDR3 sequence reads: CASSYSGGNQPQHF. The CDR3 DNA is TGTGCCAGCAGTTACTCGGGGGGCAATCAGCCCCAGCATTTT.